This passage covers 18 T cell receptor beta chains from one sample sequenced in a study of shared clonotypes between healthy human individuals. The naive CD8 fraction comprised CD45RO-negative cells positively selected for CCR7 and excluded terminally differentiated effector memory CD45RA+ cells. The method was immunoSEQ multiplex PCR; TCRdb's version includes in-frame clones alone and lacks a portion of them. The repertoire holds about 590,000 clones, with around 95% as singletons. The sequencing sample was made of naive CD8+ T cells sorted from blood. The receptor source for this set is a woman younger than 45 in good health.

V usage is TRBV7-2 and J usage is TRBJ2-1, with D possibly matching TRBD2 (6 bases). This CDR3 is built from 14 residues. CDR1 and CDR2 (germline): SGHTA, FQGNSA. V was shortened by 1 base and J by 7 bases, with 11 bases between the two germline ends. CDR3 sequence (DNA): TGTGCCAGCAGCTTAGTCGTTGGAGGGAATGAGCAGTTCTTC. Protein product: CASSLVVGGNEQFF.

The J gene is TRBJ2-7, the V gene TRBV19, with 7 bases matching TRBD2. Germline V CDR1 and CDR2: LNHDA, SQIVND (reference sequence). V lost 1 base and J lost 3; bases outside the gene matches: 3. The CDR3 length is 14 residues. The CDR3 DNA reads TGTGCCAGTAGTATAGGACTAGCTTTCTACGAGCAGTACTTC. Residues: CASSIGLAFYEQYF.

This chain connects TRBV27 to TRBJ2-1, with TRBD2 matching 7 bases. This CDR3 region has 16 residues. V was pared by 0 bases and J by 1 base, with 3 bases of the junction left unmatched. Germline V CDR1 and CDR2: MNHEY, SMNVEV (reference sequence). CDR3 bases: TGTGCCAGCAGTTTATCACTAGCGCAATCCTACAATGAGCAGTTCTTC. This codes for CASSLSLAQSYNEQFF.

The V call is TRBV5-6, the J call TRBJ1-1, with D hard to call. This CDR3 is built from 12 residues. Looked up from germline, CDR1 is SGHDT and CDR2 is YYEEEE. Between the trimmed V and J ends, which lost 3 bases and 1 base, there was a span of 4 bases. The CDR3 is CASSWENTEAFF. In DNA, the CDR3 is TGTGCCAGCAGCTGGGAGAACACTGAAGCTTTCTTT.

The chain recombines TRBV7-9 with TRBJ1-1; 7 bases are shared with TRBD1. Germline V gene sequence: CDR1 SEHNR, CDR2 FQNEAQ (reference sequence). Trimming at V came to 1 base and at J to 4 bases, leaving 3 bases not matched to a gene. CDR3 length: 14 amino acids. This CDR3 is CASSLVRQGTEAFF. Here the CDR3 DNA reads TGTGCCAGCAGCTTAGTCCGACAGGGCACTGAAGCTTTCTTT.

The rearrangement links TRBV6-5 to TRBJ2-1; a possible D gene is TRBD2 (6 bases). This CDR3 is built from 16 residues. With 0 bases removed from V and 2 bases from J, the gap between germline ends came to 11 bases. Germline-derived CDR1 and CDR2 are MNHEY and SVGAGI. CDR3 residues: CASSYSVGEAYNEQFF. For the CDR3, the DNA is TGTGCCAGCAGTTACTCAGTCGGGGAGGCCTACAATGAGCAGTTCTTC.

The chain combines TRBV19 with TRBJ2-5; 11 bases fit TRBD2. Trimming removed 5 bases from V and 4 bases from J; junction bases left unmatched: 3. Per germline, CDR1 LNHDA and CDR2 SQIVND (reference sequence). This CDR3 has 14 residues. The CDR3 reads CASSAGLAGETQYF. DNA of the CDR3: TGTGCCAGTAGTGCCGGACTAGCGGGAGAGACCCAGTACTTC.

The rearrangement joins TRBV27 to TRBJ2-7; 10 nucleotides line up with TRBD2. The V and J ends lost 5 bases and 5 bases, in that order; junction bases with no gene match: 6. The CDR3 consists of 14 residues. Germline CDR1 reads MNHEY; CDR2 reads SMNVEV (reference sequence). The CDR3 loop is CASSEAGGKNEQYF. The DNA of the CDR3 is TGTGCCAGCAGTGAAGCGGGAGGGAAGAACGAGCAGTACTTC.

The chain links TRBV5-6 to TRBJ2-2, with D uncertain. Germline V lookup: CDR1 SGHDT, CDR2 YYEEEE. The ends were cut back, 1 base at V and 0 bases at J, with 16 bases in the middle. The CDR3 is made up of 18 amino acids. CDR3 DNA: TGTGCCAGCAGCTTGTCGCTTTTCGCAGACGCGAACACCGGGGAGCTGTTTTTT. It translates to CASSLSLFADANTGELFF.

The CDR3 bases are TGCGCCAGCAGCCAACCACTAGCAGGGAAAGATGAGCAGTTCTTC. This translates into CASSQPLAGKDEQFF. The rearrangement joins TRBV5-1 to TRBJ2-1; D may be TRBD2 (6 bases). This CDR3 is 15 amino acids long. V lost 4 bases to trimming and J lost 8 bases, with 19 bases between them. Germline V gene lookup returns CDR1 SGHRS and CDR2 YFSETQ.

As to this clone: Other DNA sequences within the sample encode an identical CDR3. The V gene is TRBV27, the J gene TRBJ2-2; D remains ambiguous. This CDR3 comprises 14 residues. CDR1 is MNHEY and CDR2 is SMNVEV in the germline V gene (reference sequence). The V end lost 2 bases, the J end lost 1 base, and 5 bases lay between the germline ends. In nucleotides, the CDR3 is TGTGCCAGCAGTTTACTGGGGAACACCGGGGAGCTGTTTTTT. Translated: CASSLLGNTGELFF.

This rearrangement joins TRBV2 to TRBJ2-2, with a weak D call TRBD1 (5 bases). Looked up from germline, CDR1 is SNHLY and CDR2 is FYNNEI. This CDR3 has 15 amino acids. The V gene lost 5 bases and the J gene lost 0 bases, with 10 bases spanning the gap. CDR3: CASSNGHTNTGELFF. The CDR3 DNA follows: TGTGCCAGCAGTAACGGACATACGAACACCGGGGAGCTGTTTTTT.

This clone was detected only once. The CDR3 reads CASQIAGTSYEQYF. The DNA of the CDR3 is TGTGCCAGCCAGATAGCGGGCACCTCCTACGAGCAGTACTTC. The rearrangement uses TRBV28 and TRBJ2-7, with 7 bases matching TRBD2. The ends lost 8 bases at V and 0 bases at J; junction bases unmatched: 7. Germline CDR1 MDHEN, CDR2 SYDVKM. The CDR3 spans 14 residues. Supplemented by reference TRBV28 and TRBJ2-7, the full variable domain reads DVKVTQSSRYLVKRTGEKVFLECVQDMDHENMFWYRQDPGLGLRLIYFSYDVKMKEKGDIPEGYSVSREKKERFSLILESASTNQTSMYLCASQIAGTSYEQYFGPGTRLTVT.

The CDR3 reads CASSQESGLTDTQYF. DNA for the CDR3: TGCGCCAGCAGCCAAGAATCCGGGCTCACAGATACGCAGTATTTT. The chain recombines TRBV4-1 with TRBJ2-3; no firm D call. This CDR3 comprises 15 residues. Trimming left V 0 bases short and J 2 bases short, with 9 bases between. Germline V gene lookup returns CDR1 MGHRA and CDR2 YSYEKL.

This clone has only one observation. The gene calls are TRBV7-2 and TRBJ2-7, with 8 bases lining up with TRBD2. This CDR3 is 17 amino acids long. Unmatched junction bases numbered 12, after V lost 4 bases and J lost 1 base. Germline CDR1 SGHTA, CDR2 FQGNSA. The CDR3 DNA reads TGTGCCAGCAGCTACGGACTAGCCCATACTTATTCCTACGAGCAGTACTTC. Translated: CASSYGLAHTYSYEQYF.

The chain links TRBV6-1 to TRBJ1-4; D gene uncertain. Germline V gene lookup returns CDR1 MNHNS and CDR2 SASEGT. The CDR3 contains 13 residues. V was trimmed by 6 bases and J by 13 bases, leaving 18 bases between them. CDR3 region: CASRSTPGVGLFF. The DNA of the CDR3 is TGTGCCAGCAGGTCCACCCCAGGAGTAGGACTGTTTTTT.

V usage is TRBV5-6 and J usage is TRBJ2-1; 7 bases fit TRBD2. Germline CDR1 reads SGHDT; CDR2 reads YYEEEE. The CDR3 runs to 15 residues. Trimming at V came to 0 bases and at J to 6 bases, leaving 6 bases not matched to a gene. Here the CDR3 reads CASSLGSGPRNEQFF. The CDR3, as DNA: TGTGCCAGCAGCTTGGGTAGCGGGCCGCGCAATGAGCAGTTCTTC. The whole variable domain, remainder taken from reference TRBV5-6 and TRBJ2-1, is DAGVTQSPTHLIKTRGQQVTLRCSPKSGHDTVSWYQQALGQGPQFIFQYYEEEERQRGNFPDRFSGHQFPNYSSELNVNALLLGDSALYLCASSLGSGPRNEQFFGPGTRLTVL.

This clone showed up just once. This CDR3 reads CASRQTGGTNQPQHF. Written as DNA, the CDR3 is TGTGCCAGCAGACAAACAGGGGGCACCAATCAGCCCCAGCATTTT. This chain connects TRBV28 to TRBJ1-5; 9 bases map to TRBD1. CDR3 length: 15 residues. Germline CDR1 is MDHEN and CDR2 is SYDVKM. J was trimmed by 3 bases and V by 6 bases; bases with no gene match: 6.